This is a list of T cell receptor beta chains from one sample in a study of post-analysis software for immune sequencing data. A single record per CDR3 protein comes from TCRdb applying MiXCR to the PCR reads. The data contain roughly 700,000 distinct CDR3 sequences, roughly 29% of them singletons. Sequenced: blood. These receptors were obtained from a girl between 10 and 17 years old with multiple sclerosis. Both conserved end residues are part of each CDR3. A D gene is named only where the DNA matches it firmly. Some rows have no size entry. The others give once, few or many, or a class for an expanded clone.

TRBJ2-1,TRBD2,.,TRBV5-5,TGTGCCAGCAGCCGAAGGTTAGCGGGTCCGTACAATGAGCAGTTCTTC,CASSRRLAGPYNEQFF
TRBJ2-5,.,.,TRBV29-1,TGCAGCTTCACCCCGAGGGGGGAGACCCAGTACTTC,CSFTPRGETQYF
TRBJ2-4,TRBD2,.,TRBV20-1,TGCAGTGCTAGGCGGGAGGGGAACATTCAGTACTTC,CSARREGNIQYF
TRBJ2-3,TRBD2,few,TRBV6-5,TGTGCCAGCAGCCGCCGACTAGCGGACACAGATACGCAGTATTTT,CASSRRLADTDTQYF
TRBJ2-7,TRBD1,.,TRBV28,TGTGCCAGCAGTACGGGACAGGGGTTCGCCTACAATGAGCAGTACTTC,CASSTGQGFAYNEQYF
TRBJ1-4,TRBD1,.,TRBV3-1,TGTGCCAGCAGCCCCTGGGACAGTTTTAATGAAAAACTGTTTTTT,CASSPWDSFNEKLFF
TRBJ2-7,TRBD1,.,TRBV20-1,TGCAGTGCTGTGGTGCAGGGGGCCTACGAGCAGTACTTC,CSAVVQGAYEQYF
TRBJ2-7,.,.,TRBV10-2,TGCGCCAGCAGTGAGTCAAGCGAGCAGTACTTC,CASSESSEQYF
TRBJ2-5,.,.,TRBV7-8,TGTGCCAGCAGCAACCCACGGACGTTCCAAGAGACCCAGTACTTC,CASSNPRTFQETQYF
TRBJ2-1,TRBD2,.,TRBV27,TGTGCCAGCAGTTCCCGCCGCCGACTAGCGACAAACAATGAGCAGTTCTTC,CASSSRRRLATNNEQFF
TRBJ1-6,.,.,TRBV7-2,TGTGCCAGCAGCTTAGGGCAGTGGGGTTCACCCCTCCACTTT,CASSLGQWGSPLHF
TRBJ2-5,.,.,TRBV20-1,TGCAGTGCTAATGTGGGGGGGCGGCGAGAGACCCAGTACTTC,CSANVGGRRETQYF
TRBJ2-1,TRBD2,.,TRBV24-1,TGTGCCACCAGTGATTTGAAGGCGGGGGGGCCGCTAGAGCAGTTCTTC,CATSDLKAGGPLEQFF
TRBJ2-7,TRBD1,.,TRBV5-1,TGCGCCAGCAGCTTGGTGAATCCGAGACAGGGGCACGAGCAGTACTTC,CASSLVNPRQGHEQYF
TRBJ2-1,.,.,TRBV4-3,TGCGCCAGCAGCCAAGACCGCGACAGAGACAATGAGCAGTTCTTC,CASSQDRDRDNEQFF
TRBJ1-1,.,.,TRBV20-1,TGCAGTGCTAGCCCGGACAGTGAAGCTTTCTTT,CSASPDSEAFF
TRBJ2-3,.,few,TRBV12-3/TRBV12-4,TGTGCCAGCAGTTTCACGGACAGTTCAGATACGCAGTATTTT,CASSFTDSSDTQYF
TRBJ1-1,.,.,TRBV6-1,TGTGCCAGCATAATGGACGGTTTACTCACTGAAGCTTTCTTT,CASIMDGLLTEAFF
TRBJ2-1,.,.,TRBV15,TGTGCCACCAGCAGAGAGCCTCGGGACGGCTACTACAATGAGCAGTTCTTC,CATSREPRDGYYNEQFF
TRBJ1-2,.,.,TRBV5-1,TGCGCCAGCAGCCCCCAACTCACTAACTATGGCTACACCTTC,CASSPQLTNYGYTF
TRBJ2-7,TRBD2,.,TRBV15,TGTGCCACCAGCAGAGGTAGCGGGGGGCCCTACGAGCAGTACTTC,CATSRGSGGPYEQYF
TRBJ2-7,.,.,TRBV7-2,TGTGCCAGCAGTCCTATCGGACGGTCCTCCTACGAGCAGTACTTC,CASSPIGRSSYEQYF
TRBJ2-1,.,.,TRBV29-1,TGCAGCGTTGATCCGGGACTCCAGAATGAGCAGTTCTTC,CSVDPGLQNEQFF
TRBJ1-5,TRBD1,.,TRBV18,TGTGCCAGCTCACCACAGACAGGGAACAATCAGCCCCAGCATTTT,CASSPQTGNNQPQHF
TRBJ2-2,TRBD2,.,TRBV27,TGTGCCAGCAGTTTTGGGCCTAGCGGCACCGGGGAGCTGTTTTTT,CASSFGPSGTGELFF
TRBJ2-1,.,few,TRBV4-1,TGCGCCAGCAGCCAAGAGTTGGGGACACACCATTACAATGAGCAGTTCTTC,CASSQELGTHHYNEQFF